This TCR beta chain was sequenced for a study of T-cell reconstitution after alpha-beta-depleted transplantation in children. Library preparation (for TCRbeta) was performed with unique molecular identifiers. MiXCR, run by TCRdb on the PCR reads, gives a single entry per CDR3 protein. The data contain about 360,000 distinct CDR3 sequences, 13% of them singletons. CDR3 length equals 15 residues. V shed 1 base, J shed 7 bases, and the junction held 6 bases outside the gene matches. This clonotype was found a few times. V and J are TRBV12-3 or TRBV12-4 and TRBJ1-4; 7 bases line up with TRBD1. The specimen comprised PBMCs, sampled from the stem cell graft. The clonotype originates from a human donor who donated a stem cell graft to a child with Fanconi anemia. Here the CDR3 reads CASSLGDRPGEKLFF. CDR3 sequence (DNA): TGTGCCAGCAGTTTAGGGGACAGACCGGGTGAAAAACTGTTTTTT.